This is a list of T cell receptor beta chains from one sample in a study of human versus mouse CDR3 diversity and MHC coevolution. Assay used: immunoSEQ multiplex PCR; TCRdb lists only in-frame clones, some missing. The sample lists 55,000 to 65,000 clones; about 94% were seen once. The sample consisted of naive CD4+ T cells from blood. The source is a person between 60 and 70 years old in good health. Each CDR3 is given without its conserved first and last residue. D genes are given only for firm matches.

>TRBV10-3|TRBJ2-7|TRBD1
AISEFGGTGATQQY
>TRBV18|TRBJ2-3|TRBD1
ASSRGQVGADTQY
>TRBV19|TRBJ2-7|TRBD1
ASSRGQVGSYEQY
>TRBV19|TRBJ2-1|TRBD2
ASRRFGLAYPSSYNEQF
>TRBV30|TRBJ2-3|TRBD2
AWSGLAALTDTQY
>TRBV5-4|TRBJ1-1|-
ASRSNPGRNTEAF
>TRBV5-4|TRBJ2-2|-
ASSPPRGNTGELF
>TRBV6-6|TRBJ1-1|-
ATGKGATEAF
>TRBV5-1|TRBJ1-1|-
ASSMQGRDTEAF
>TRBV11-2|TRBJ2-7|-
ASSPLRTGEQY
>TRBV2|TRBJ1-4|-
ASRAGQTGNEKLF
>TRBV5-1|TRBJ1-4|TRBD1
ASSLALWTGDEKLF
>TRBV7-6|TRBJ2-7|TRBD1
ASSYRDRTPSYEQY
>TRBV6-1|TRBJ2-1|TRBD1
ASSEEGQGYNEQF
>TRBV2|TRBJ2-5|TRBD2
ASSPTSGRGETQY
>TRBV30|TRBJ1-1|-
AWSVGGTEAF
>TRBV12-5|TRBJ1-2|-
ASGFGRGQGNYGYT
>TRBV9|TRBJ2-2|-
ASSALETTGELF
>TRBV7-9|TRBJ2-1|TRBD2
ASSIWTSGIGNEQF
>TRBV11-2|TRBJ1-1|TRBD1
ASSLVRTGGAF
>TRBV5-6|TRBJ2-3|-
ASTQGLLTDTQY
>TRBV10-2|TRBJ2-7|-
ASGGGLQQY